The source of this T cell receptor (beta chain) is a study of T cells after posttransplantation cyclophosphamide. Whole-study results and caveats: TRB overlap between skin or GI tissue T cells and blood was limited. Later post-transplant blood repertoires were often dominated by donor CD8+ memory clones.

This clone appeared many times. Its antigen is undetermined. This CDR3 is built from 15 residues. V was shortened by 0 bases and J by 1 base, with 10 bases between the two germline ends. Germline V gene data show CDR1 as SGHRS and CDR2 as YFSETQ. Repertoires were generated with immunoSEQ multiplex PCR, while TCRdb's copy carries only in-frame clones and drops some. The sample was found to contain about 39,000 clones, and every one recurs. On the day of bone marrow donation, the related graft donor provided peripheral blood. V is TRBV5-1 and J is TRBJ1-1, with D hard to call. The clonotype was recovered from a woman aged 45-60 years in good health and a related stem cell transplant donor. Source material: PBMCs. The CDR3 loop reads CASSLAGLPNTEAFF. CDR3 DNA: TGCGCCAGCAGCTTGGCGGGATTACCGAACACTGAAGCTTTCTTT. The whole variable domain, remainder taken from reference TRBV5-1 and TRBJ1-1, is KAGVTQTPRYLIKTRGQQVTLSCSPISGHRSVSWYQQTPGQGLQFLFEYFSETQRNKGNFPGRFSGRQFSNSRSEMNVSTLELGDSALYLCASSLAGLPNTEAFFGQGTRLTVV.